The T cell receptor (beta chain) under discussion was sequenced for a study of T cell repertoires in cytomegalovirus infection. Across the whole study: Through public TCR beta signatures, both CMV infection and matching HLA type were indicated.

General study findings and limits: Accumulated public TCR beta family frequency recognized individuals carrying CMV together with the relevant HLA. The ex vivo response showed dominance by HLA-C-restricted CMV-specific TCR beta clonotypes.

This CDR3 spans 14 amino acids. Trimming pared 0 bases from V and 6 bases from J, leaving 13 bases between. Germline V gives CDR1 SGHKS, CDR2 YYEKEE (reference sequence). This clonotype was counted a few times. Its antigen is currently unknown. One entry per CDR3 protein, called by TCRdb with MiXCR from the reads. The table records some 300,000 distinct CDR3 sequences, about 9.2% of them present only once. The chain joins TRBV5-5 to TRBJ2-7, with D possibly called TRBD1 or TRBD2 (6 bases each). The source material was PBMCs. The source of this sequence is a human donor in good health (CMV status not recorded). Some clones in this sample may be carry-over from other donors' samples. This chain's CDR3 is CASSLGGALAEQYF. CDR3 DNA sequence: TGTGCCAGCAGCTTGGGGGGGGCACTCGCCGAGCAGTACTTC. The variable domain in full, with the rest retrieved from reference TRBV5-5 and TRBJ2-7, is DAGVTQSPTHLIKTRGQQVTLRCSPISGHKSVSWYQQVLGQGPQFIFQYYEKEERGRGNFPDRFSARQFPNYSSELNVNALLLGDSALYLCASSLGGALAEQYFGPGTRLTVT.